This is a list of T cell receptor beta chains from one sample in a study of T cells after yellow fever vaccination. TCRdb processed the 5' RACE reads anew with MiXCR; each CDR3 protein has one entry. The sample has just under 600,000 distinct CDR3 sequences, around an eighth seen once; the top ten hold over 12%. The sequenced sample was PBMCs, obtained on the day of the yellow fever booster vaccination. These receptor sequences come from a man aged 30 to 45 who received the YFV17D yellow fever vaccine. The CDR3 runs from the conserved cysteine through the conserved F or W. Each record gives: J gene, V gene, D gene, clone size, CDR3 protein, CDR3 DNA. The D gene is left open where the match is weak. Only some rows state a clone size, as once, few, many or a class for expanded clones.

>TRBJ2-2|TRBV11-2|NA|few
CASSRFGELFF
TGTGCCAGCAGCCGGTTCGGGGAGCTGTTTTTT
>TRBJ1-1|TRBV7-2|NA|NA
CASRTSVMNTEAFF
TGTGCCAGCAGGACAAGCGTTATGAACACTGAAGCTTTCTTT
>TRBJ1-2|TRBV10-3|NA|many
CAIGGFRGGYTF
TGTGCCATCGGTGGATTCCGAGGCGGCTACACCTTC
>TRBJ1-5|TRBV7-9|NA|NA
CASSLGDAQPQHF
TGTGCCAGCAGCTTAGGGGACGCTCAGCCCCAGCATTTT
>TRBJ2-2|TRBV6-5|TRBD2|NA
CASSLLVAGTSIPGELFF
TGTGCCAGCAGTTTACTTGTAGCGGGAACAAGTATCCCCGGGGAGCTGTTTTTT
>TRBJ2-7|TRBV5-1|TRBD2|few
CASSSTGTSGRREQYF
TGCGCCAGCAGCTCAACCGGGACTAGCGGGAGGCGAGAGCAGTACTTC
>TRBJ2-1|TRBV24-1|NA|few
CATSDRSSRKQFF
TGTGCCACCAGTGATCGTTCGTCTAGAAAGCAGTTCTTC
>TRBJ2-5|TRBV24-1|NA|NA
CATSDPTALETQYF
TGTGCCACCAGTGACCCAACAGCGTTGGAGACCCAGTACTTC
>TRBJ2-1|TRBV7-2|TRBD2|NA
CASSFTSGRGDEQFF
TGTGCCAGCAGCTTTACTAGCGGGAGGGGGGATGAGCAGTTCTTC
>TRBJ2-1|TRBV20-1|TRBD2|few
CSASSLGVAGVLF
TGCAGTGCTAGTTCATTGGGGGTAGCGGGAGTTCTCTTC
>TRBJ2-7|TRBV12-3/TRBV12-4|NA|NA
CASSLRFYEQYF
TGTGCCAGCAGTTTAAGGTTCTACGAGCAGTACTTC
>TRBJ2-7|TRBV11-2|NA|NA
CASSLGQRFYEQYF
TGTGCCAGCAGCTTAGGACAGAGGTTCTACGAGCAGTACTTC
>TRBJ1-1|TRBV20-1|NA|NA
CSARGDWTEAFF
TGCAGTGCTAGAGGAGATTGGACTGAAGCTTTCTTT
>TRBJ1-4|TRBV7-6|NA|few
CASSPPGDQKLFF
TGTGCCAGCAGCCCACCGGGGGACCAAAAACTGTTTTTT
>TRBJ2-7|TRBV7-2|TRBD2|NA
CASSLASGRKYEQYF
TGTGCCAGCAGCTTAGCCAGCGGGAGGAAGTACGAGCAGTACTTC
>TRBJ2-2|TRBV5-1|TRBD2|few
CASSFFGLAGNTGELFF
TGCGCCAGCAGCTTCTTCGGACTAGCGGGGAACACCGGGGAGCTGTTTTTT
>TRBJ1-1|TRBV29-1|TRBD1|few
CSVVRTGGITEAFF
TGCAGCGTTGTAAGGACAGGGGGAATCACTGAAGCTTTCTTT
>TRBJ2-1|TRBV5-1|NA|few
CASSLGPTRVLYNEQFF
TGCGCCAGCAGCTTGGGACCTACTAGGGTCTTGTACAATGAGCAGTTCTTC
>TRBJ2-1|TRBV6-4|TRBD2|NA
CASSSSGSNEQFF
TGTGCCAGCAGTAGTAGCGGGAGCAATGAGCAGTTCTTC
>TRBJ2-7|TRBV28|TRBD1|few
CASFRTGNSYEQYF
TGTGCCAGCTTTAGGACAGGGAACTCCTACGAGCAGTACTTC
>TRBJ2-3|TRBV11-2|TRBD2|NA
CASSLVAGGSDTQYF
TGTGCCAGCAGCTTAGTGGCGGGAGGTTCAGATACGCAGTATTTT
>TRBJ2-4|TRBV5-5|NA|few
CASSFSLLVNIQYF
TGTGCCAGCAGCTTTTCCCTACTAGTAAACATTCAGTACTTC
>TRBJ2-1|TRBV12-3/TRBV12-4|TRBD1|few
CASSSQTGGHSFEQFF
TGTGCCAGCAGTTCGCAGACAGGGGGCCATAGCTTTGAGCAGTTCTTC
>TRBJ1-2|TRBV7-3|TRBD1|few
CASSFGQGGDGYTF
TGTGCCAGCAGCTTCGGACAGGGTGGAGATGGCTACACCTTC
>TRBJ2-5|TRBV6-5|TRBD2|NA
CASSYPPKRDGGTQYF
TGTGCCAGCAGTTACCCCCCGAAGCGGGATGGCGGGACCCAGTACTTC
>TRBJ2-1|TRBV12-3/TRBV12-4|TRBD2|few
CASLSGRKGNEQFF
TGTGCCAGTTTAAGCGGGAGAAAGGGGAATGAGCAGTTCTTC
>TRBJ2-1|TRBV19|NA|few
CASSMNGDHRRAHSSYNEQFF
TGTGCCAGTAGTATGAATGGAGACCACCGAAGGGCGCATAGCTCCTACAATGAGCAGTTCTTC
>TRBJ2-2|TRBV5-1|NA|few
CASREEANTGELFF
TGCGCCAGCAGGGAGGAGGCGAACACCGGGGAGCTGTTTTTT
>TRBJ2-5|TRBV4-2|NA|few
CASSFSTVGFVETQYF
TGTGCCAGCAGCTTTAGCACAGTCGGCTTCGTGGAGACCCAGTACTTC